The clone carrying this T cell receptor beta chain was detected a few times. A much larger clone sits a single nucleotide away, making a read error possible. Every donor gave 8 to 10 milliliters of peripheral blood. Then a second PCR, running roughly 7 to 11 cycles, was carried out with a sample-barcoded 5' primer and a J-beta primer mix. Each sample yielded at least 3 million CDR3-containing paired-end reads. Each CDR3 protein gets one entry after TCRdb re-called the 5' RACE reads with MiXCR. Of 750,000 to 1,000,000 distinct CDR3 sequences listed, roughly 29% are singletons. V was clipped by 3 bases and J by 4 bases, with 6 bases between them. CDR3 length: 12 amino acids. Germline loops: CDR1 SGHNT, CDR2 YYREEE (reference sequence). This sample is part of a study of blood T cells in healthy people across ages. The same sample was also used in a study of T cells of mothers and their children. That report notes: Thymic selection molds TCR recombination output in much the same way for related pairs as for unrelated pairs.

Sequenced sample: blood. The clonotype comes from a woman aged 40 to 55 in good health. This chain uses TRBV5-4 with TRBJ2-3; TRBD1 might be the D (5 bases). CDR3 residues: CASSSQADTQYF. CDR3 bases: TGTGCCAGCAGCTCACAGGCAGATACGCAGTATTTT.